Shown below are 6 T cell receptor beta chains from a single sample sequenced in a study of cytomegalovirus exposure and HLA in healthy donors. Researchers ran the PCR with 60 Vbeta and 13 Jbeta primers. Some clones are missing from TCRdb's copy, which holds only in-frame ones; the method was immunoSEQ multiplex PCR. In the table there are 130,000 or so clones, roughly 80% of which are singletons. Sequences were obtained from PBMCs. These receptor sequences come from a man in his forties or fifties in good health and CMV-seronegative.

The V and J genes are TRBV18 and TRBJ2-6; 8 bases fit TRBD1. The germline V gene encodes CDR1 KGHSH and CDR2 LQKENI. V trimming: 2 bases; J trimming: 1 base; junction bases outside the gene matches: 10. CDR3 length equals 19 residues. CDR3 residues: CASSPEGPGGFSGANVLTF. CDR3 sequence (DNA): TGTGCCAGCTCACCAGAAGGTCCAGGGGGCTTTTCTGGGGCCAACGTCCTGACTTTC.

The rearrangement links TRBV25-1 to TRBJ2-2, with D perhaps TRBD1 (6 bases). Trimming stripped 3 bases from V and 4 bases from J, with 12 bases between. The CDR3 sequence is 15 residues long. CDR1 MGHDK and CDR2 SYGVNS come from the germline V gene. CDR3: CASSENTGPTGELFF. CDR3 nucleotide sequence: TGTGCCAGCAGTGAGAACACAGGGCCCACCGGGGAGCTGTTTTTT.

The chain links TRBV2 to TRBJ2-1, with 9 positions matching TRBD1. Germline V gene lookup returns CDR1 SNHLY and CDR2 FYNNEI. The CDR3 loop spans 14 amino acids. J gave up 2 bases and V 7 bases, and 3 bases lay outside the gene matches. CDR3: CASTRDRAYNEQFF. The CDR3 nucleotides are TGTGCCAGCACCCGGGACAGGGCCTACAATGAGCAGTTCTTC.

The chain has TRBV5-3 and TRBJ1-5; unclear D gene. TRBV5-3 is an ORF, and what it does is uncertain. V was trimmed by 0 bases and J by 5 bases, leaving 9 bases between them. This CDR3 has 14 residues. The CDR3 region has the DNA TGTGCCAGAAGCTTGGTACCGGGAGATCAGCCCCAGCATTTT. Its translation is CARSLVPGDQPQHF.

This chain links TRBV6-5 with TRBJ1-6, with D unresolved. CDR1 is MNHEY and CDR2 is SVGAGI in the germline V gene. Trimming shortened V by 1 base and J by 0 bases, and 7 bases separated the two germline ends. The CDR3 totals 16 residues. The CDR3 nucleotides are TGTGCCAGCAGTTACTTGGAGAGCTCCTATAATTCACCCCTCCACTTT. This translates into CASSYLESSYNSPLHF.

V gene TRBV7-3 combines with J gene TRBJ2-3, with a weak D call TRBD2 (6 bases). Deletions cut 1 base from V and 5 bases from J, with 13 bases between. Germline-derived CDR1 and CDR2 are SGHTA and FQGTGA. The CDR3 consists of 15 residues. CDR3 nucleotide sequence: TGTGCCAGCAGCTTAAAGGAGGGATATCAAGATACGCAGTATTTT. Protein sequence: CASSLKEGYQDTQYF.